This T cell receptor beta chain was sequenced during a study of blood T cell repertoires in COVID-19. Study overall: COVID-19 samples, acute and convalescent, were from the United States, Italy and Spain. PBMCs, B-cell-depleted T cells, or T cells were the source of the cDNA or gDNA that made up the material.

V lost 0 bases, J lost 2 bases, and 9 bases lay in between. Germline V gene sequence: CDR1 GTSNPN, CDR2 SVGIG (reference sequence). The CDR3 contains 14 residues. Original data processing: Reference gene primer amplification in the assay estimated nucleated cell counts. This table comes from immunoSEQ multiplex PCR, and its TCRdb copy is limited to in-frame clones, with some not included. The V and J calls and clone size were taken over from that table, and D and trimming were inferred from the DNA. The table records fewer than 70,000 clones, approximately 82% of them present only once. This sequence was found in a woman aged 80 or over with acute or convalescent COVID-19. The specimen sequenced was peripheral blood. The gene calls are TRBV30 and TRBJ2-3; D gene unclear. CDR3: CAWSVRANTDTQYF. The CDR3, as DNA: TGTGCCTGGAGTGTACGCGCTAACACAGATACGCAGTATTTT.